This T cell receptor beta chain comes out of a study of OX40 agonist ivuxolimab in advanced cancers. The study, taken as a whole, reports: Nonresponders included some who also had low normalized T-cell clonal expansion.

The CDR3 length is 14 residues. The germline V gene encodes CDR1 MNHNS and CDR2 SASEGT. V lost 7 bases and J lost 0, with 11 bases in between. Details on this clone: Its antigen is undetermined.

Data came from immunoSEQ multiplex PCR; TCRdb stores just in-frame clones and leaves some out. The sample yields tens of thousands of clones, about 91% seen once. Here the sequenced sample was CD4+ or CD8+ T cells sorted from blood, taken in a trial of the OX40 agonist ivuxolimab. The clonotype originates from an adult with an advanced solid tumor such as melanoma, head and neck, liver or kidney cancer. This chain joins TRBV6-1 and TRBJ2-3; perhaps TRBD2 as D (5 bases). The CDR3 here is CASKNGGSTDTQYF. In DNA form, the CDR3 reads TGTGCCAGCAAGAATGGCGGGAGCACAGATACGCAGTATTTT.